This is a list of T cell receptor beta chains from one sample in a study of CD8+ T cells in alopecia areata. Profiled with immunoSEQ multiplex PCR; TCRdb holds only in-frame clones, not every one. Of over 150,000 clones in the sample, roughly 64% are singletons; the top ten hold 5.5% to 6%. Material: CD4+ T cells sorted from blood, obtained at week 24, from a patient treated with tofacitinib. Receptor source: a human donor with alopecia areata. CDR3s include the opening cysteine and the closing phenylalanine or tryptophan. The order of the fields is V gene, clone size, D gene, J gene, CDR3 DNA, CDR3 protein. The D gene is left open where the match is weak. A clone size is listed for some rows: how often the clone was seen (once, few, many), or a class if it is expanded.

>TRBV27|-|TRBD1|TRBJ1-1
TGTGCCAGCAGTTTATTCGGGTTTACAGGGGGTTGGAGCGGATTCCAGAGCACTGAAGCTTTCTTT
CASSLFGFTGGWSGFQSTEAFF
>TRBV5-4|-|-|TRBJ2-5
TGTGCCAGCATCACTAAGTCGGGACACCAAGAGACCCAGTACTTC
CASITKSGHQETQYF
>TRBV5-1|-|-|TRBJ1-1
TGCGCCAGCAGCTTCTCCGGGGGGCTCGAAGCTTTCTTT
CASSFSGGLEAFF
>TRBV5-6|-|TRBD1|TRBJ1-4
TGTGCCAGCAGCTACTACAGGGGGCGGTGGACTAATGAAAAACTGTTTTTT
CASSYYRGRWTNEKLFF
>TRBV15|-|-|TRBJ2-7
TGTGCCACCAGCAGAGATCTTGGGGGGTATGGCGAGCAGTACTTC
CATSRDLGGYGEQYF
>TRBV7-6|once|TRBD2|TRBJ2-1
TGTGCCAGCAGCCCGGGACTAGTTTCCTACAATGAGCAGTTCTTC
CASSPGLVSYNEQFF
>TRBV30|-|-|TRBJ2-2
TGTGCCTGGAGTGGGAGTCGCTACACCGGGGAGCTGTTTTTT
CAWSGSRYTGELFF
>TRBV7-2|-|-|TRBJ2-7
TGTGCCAGCAGCCCTCCCGATAGTGGCGTCGAGGTCTACGAGCAGTACTTC
CASSPPDSGVEVYEQYF
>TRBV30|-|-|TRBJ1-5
TGTGCCTGGAGCCTACAGATCCAGGGGTTCGGGCCCCAGCATTTT
CAWSLQIQGFGPQHF
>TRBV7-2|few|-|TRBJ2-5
TGTGCCAGCAGCGCCCAAGAGACCCAGTACTTC
CASSAQETQYF
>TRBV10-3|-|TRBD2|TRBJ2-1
TGTGCCACTAGCGGGGGGGTCGATGAGCAGTTCTTC
CATSGGVDEQFF
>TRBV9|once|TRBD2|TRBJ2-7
TGTGCCAGCAGCCCAGGACTAGCGGGGGCCTACGAGCAGTACTTC
CASSPGLAGAYEQYF
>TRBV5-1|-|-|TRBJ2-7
TGCGCCAGCAGCTTGGATGCCTTCCGGGAGCAGTACTTC
CASSLDAFREQYF
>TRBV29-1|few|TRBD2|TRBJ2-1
TGCAGCGTTGAAAAGACTAGCGGGGGCCGGGGTGAGCAGTTCTTC
CSVEKTSGGRGEQFF
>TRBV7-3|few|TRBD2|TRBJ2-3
TGTGCCAGCAGCTACTCCGGGACTAGCGGATCTAGCACAGATACGCAGTATTTT
CASSYSGTSGSSTDTQYF
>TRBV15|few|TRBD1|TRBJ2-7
TGTGCCACCTCAGCTGGGACAGCCTACGAGCAGTACTTC
CATSAGTAYEQYF
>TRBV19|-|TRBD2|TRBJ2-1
TGTGCCAGTAGACCCGGGACTAGCGGTCTGTCGGAGCAGTTCTTC
CASRPGTSGLSEQFF
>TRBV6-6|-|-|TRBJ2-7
TGTGCCAGCAAGGGCAGGGAAGCCTACGAGCAGTACTTC
CASKGREAYEQYF
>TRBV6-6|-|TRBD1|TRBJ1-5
TGTGCCAGCGACAGGGACCACAATCAGCCCCAGCATTTT
CASDRDHNQPQHF
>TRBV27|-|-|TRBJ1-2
TGTGCCAGCAGTTTATCCCGGGTCAGCTATGGCTACACCTTC
CASSLSRVSYGYTF
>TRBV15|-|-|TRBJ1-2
TGTGCCACCAGCAGAGACGCCTATGGCTACACCTTC
CATSRDAYGYTF
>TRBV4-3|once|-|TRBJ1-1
TGCGCCAGCAGCCAAGGGGGGCGGACTGAAGCTTTCTTT
CASSQGGRTEAFF
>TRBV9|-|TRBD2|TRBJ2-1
TGTGCCAGCAGCGCTCGGCCCTTCGAGACTAGCGGGATGGGGTACAATGAGCAGTTCTTC
CASSARPFETSGMGYNEQFF
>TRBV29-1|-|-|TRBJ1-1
TGCAGCGGCTGGGGGCCCCTGGTTGTGGCTGAAGCTTTCTTT
CSGWGPLVVAEAFF
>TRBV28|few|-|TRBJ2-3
TGTGCCAGCAACGTGTTACTGACGGCGGATACGCAGTATTTT
CASNVLLTADTQYF
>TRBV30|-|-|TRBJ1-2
TGTGCCTGGAACACCTGGGGAGGCTATGGCTACACCTTC
CAWNTWGGYGYTF
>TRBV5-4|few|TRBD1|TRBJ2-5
TGTGCCAGCAGCGATACAGGGGGAGAGACCCAGTACTTC
CASSDTGGETQYF
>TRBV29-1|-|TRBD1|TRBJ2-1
TGCAGCGTTGAGGAGCCGCGGACAGGGGGATTGAATGAGCAGTTCTTC
CSVEEPRTGGLNEQFF
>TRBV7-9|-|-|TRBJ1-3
TGTGCCAGCAGTCCACGGGAAAGCTCTGGAAACACCATATATTTT
CASSPRESSGNTIYF
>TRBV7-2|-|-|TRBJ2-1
TGTGCCAGCAGCTTAGAGAGGCGTAACAGGAGGAGGAATGAGCAGTTCTTC
CASSLERRNRRRNEQFF
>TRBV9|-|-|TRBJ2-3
TGTGCCAGCAGCGTAGCCACAGATACGCAGTATTTT
CASSVATDTQYF
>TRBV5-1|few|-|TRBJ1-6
TGCGCCAGCACCCTCGACAGCGAAAATAATTCACCCCTCCACTTT
CASTLDSENNSPLHF
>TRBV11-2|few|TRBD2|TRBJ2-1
TGTGCCAGCAGCTCCTCTCGGGGGGTTGAGCAGTTCTTC
CASSSSRGVEQFF
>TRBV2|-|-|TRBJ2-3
TGTGCCAGCAGTGAAACCCCAAGCACAGATACGCAGTATTTT
CASSETPSTDTQYF
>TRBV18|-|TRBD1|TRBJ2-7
TGTGCCAGCTCACTTGAGACAGGGGGACTCTCCGAGCAGTACTTC
CASSLETGGLSEQYF
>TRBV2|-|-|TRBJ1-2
TGTGCCAGCAGGGGGGACAAGGGTAGCTACACCTTC
CASRGDKGSYTF
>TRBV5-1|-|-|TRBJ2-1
TGCGCCAGCAGCTTGGACCGCGATGATGAGCAGTTCTTC
CASSLDRDDEQFF
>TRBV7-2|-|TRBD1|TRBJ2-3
TGTGCCAGCAGCTTGGACAGGGGCACAGATACGCAGTATTTT
CASSLDRGTDTQYF
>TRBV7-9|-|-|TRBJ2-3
TGTGCCAGCAGCTTATCCGGGAGCGATACGCAGTATTTT
CASSLSGSDTQYF
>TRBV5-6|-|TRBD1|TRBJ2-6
TGTGCCAGCAGCTTGACGGGGACAGATAGCTCTGGGGCCAACGTCCTGACTTTC
CASSLTGTDSSGANVLTF
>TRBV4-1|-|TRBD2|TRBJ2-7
TGCGCCAGCAGCCTGCGGGGGGGCTACGAGCAGTACTTC
CASSLRGGYEQYF
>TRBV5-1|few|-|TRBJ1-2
TGCGCCAGCAGCAGCGGGACCGACGACTATGGCTACACCTTC
CASSSGTDDYGYTF
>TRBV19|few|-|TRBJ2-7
TGTGCCAGTAGTAGACGAGCGACGGACGTCGTCCCCTACGAGCAGTACTTC
CASSRRATDVVPYEQYF
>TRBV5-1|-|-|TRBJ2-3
TGCGCCAGCAGCTTGGCACCTAGCTACGATAGCACAGATACGCAGTATTTT
CASSLAPSYDSTDTQYF
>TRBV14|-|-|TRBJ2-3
TGTGCCAGCAGCCATCCCAGGGGACTAAGCACAGATACGCAGTATTTT
CASSHPRGLSTDTQYF
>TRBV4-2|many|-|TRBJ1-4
TGTGCCAGCAGCCTAAAAATGGGGATTGGGGAAAAACTGTTTTTT
CASSLKMGIGEKLFF